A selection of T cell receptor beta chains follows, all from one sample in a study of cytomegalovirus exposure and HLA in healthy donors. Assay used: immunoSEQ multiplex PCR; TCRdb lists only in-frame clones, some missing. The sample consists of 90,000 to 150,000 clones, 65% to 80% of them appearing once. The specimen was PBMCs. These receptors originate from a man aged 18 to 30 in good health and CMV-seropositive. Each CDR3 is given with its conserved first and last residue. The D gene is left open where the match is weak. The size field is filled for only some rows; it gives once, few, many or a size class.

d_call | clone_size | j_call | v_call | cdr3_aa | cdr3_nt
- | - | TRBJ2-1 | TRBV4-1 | CASSHSPGSKDEQFF | TGCGCCAGCAGCCATTCCCCGGGATCTAAGGATGAGCAGTTCTTC
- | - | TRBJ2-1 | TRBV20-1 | CSASRDNEQFF | TGCAGTGCTTCCCGAGACAATGAGCAGTTCTTC
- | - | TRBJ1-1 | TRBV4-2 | CASSQETGMNTEAFF | TGTGCCAGCAGCCAAGAAACAGGAATGAACACTGAAGCTTTCTTT
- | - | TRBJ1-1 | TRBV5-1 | CASSPAGGHRGAFF | TGCGCCAGCAGTCCAGCGGGGGGGCATAGGGGAGCTTTCTTT
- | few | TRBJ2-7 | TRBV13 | CASSSYDLTYEQYF | TGTGCCAGCAGCTCCTACGATTTGACCTACGAGCAGTACTTC
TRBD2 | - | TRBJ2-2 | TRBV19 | CASSISSGGPGTGELFF | TGTGCCAGTAGTATATCTAGCGGGGGGCCGGGCACCGGGGAGCTGTTTTTT
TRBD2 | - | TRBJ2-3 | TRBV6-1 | CASSPSGGALDTQYF | TGTGCCAGCAGTCCTAGCGGGGGGGCACTTGATACGCAGTATTTT
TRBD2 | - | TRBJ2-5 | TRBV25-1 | CASSAPGLASETQYF | TGTGCCAGCAGTGCCCCCGGACTAGCATCAGAGACCCAGTACTTC
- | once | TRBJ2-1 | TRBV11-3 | CASSVAGVYNEQFF | TGTGCCAGCAGCGTAGCAGGGGTCTACAATGAGCAGTTCTTC
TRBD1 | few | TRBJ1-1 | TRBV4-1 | CASSQADRGRGAFF | TGCGCCAGCAGCCAAGCGGACAGGGGGCGGGGAGCTTTCTTT
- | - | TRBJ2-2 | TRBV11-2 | CASSPVIWARNTGELFF | TGTGCCAGCAGCCCCGTGATATGGGCGAGGAACACCGGGGAGCTGTTTTTT
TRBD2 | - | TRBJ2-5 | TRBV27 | CASSYGLVGGETQYF | TGTGCCAGCAGTTACGGACTAGTAGGTGGAGAGACCCAGTACTTC
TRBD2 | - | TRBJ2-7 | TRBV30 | CAWGPPSGSNQQYF | TGTGCCTGGGGCCCACCCAGCGGGAGTAATCAGCAGTACTTC
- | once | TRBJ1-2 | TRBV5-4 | CASSSRTATNYGYTF | TGTGCCAGCAGCTCTCGGACAGCTACTAACTATGGCTACACCTTC
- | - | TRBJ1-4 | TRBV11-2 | CASSLAGPGEKLFF | TGTGCCAGCAGCTTAGCAGGGCCTGGTGAAAAACTGTTTTTT
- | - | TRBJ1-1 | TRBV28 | CASSRFSTGNTEAFF | TGTGCCAGCAGTCGCTTTTCGACAGGGAACACTGAAGCTTTCTTT
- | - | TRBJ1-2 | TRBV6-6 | CASSYQRQINYGYTF | TGTGCCAGCAGTTACCAGAGACAGATCAACTATGGCTACACCTTC
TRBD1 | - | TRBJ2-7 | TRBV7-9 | CASSPRDRGHYEQYF | TGTGCCAGCAGCCCCCGGGACAGGGGGCACTACGAGCAGTACTTC
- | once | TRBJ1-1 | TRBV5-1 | CASSLVYMNTEAFF | TGCGCCAGCAGCTTGGTATACATGAACACTGAAGCTTTCTTT
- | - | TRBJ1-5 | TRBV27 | CASRPGHTNQPQHF | TGTGCCAGCAGACCGGGACATACTAATCAGCCCCAGCATTTT
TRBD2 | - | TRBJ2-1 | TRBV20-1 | CSALGSGGQFF | TGCAGTGCTTTAGGCTCGGGGGGGCAGTTCTTC
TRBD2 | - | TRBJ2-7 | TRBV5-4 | CASSHLNPLAGGLSYEQYF | TGTGCCAGCAGCCACCTCAACCCCCTAGCGGGGGGCCTCTCCTACGAGCAGTACTTC
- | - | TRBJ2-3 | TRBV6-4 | CASSSQGGTDTQYF | TGTGCCAGCAGTTCCCAGGGTGGCACAGATACGCAGTATTTT
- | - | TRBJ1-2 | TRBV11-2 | CASSLDYRATNYGYTF | TGTGCCAGCAGCTTAGATTACAGGGCAACAAACTATGGCTACACCTTC
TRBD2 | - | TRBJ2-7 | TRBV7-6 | CASSLALGTSPYEQYF | TGTGCCAGCAGCTTAGCGCTCGGGACTAGTCCCTACGAGCAGTACTTC
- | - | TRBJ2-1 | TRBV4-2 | CASSQVTNEQFF | TGTGCCAGCAGCCAGGTTACAAATGAGCAGTTCTTC
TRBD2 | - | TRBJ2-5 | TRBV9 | CASSVALAGGETQYF | TGTGCCAGCAGCGTAGCACTAGCGGGGGGGGAGACCCAGTACTTC
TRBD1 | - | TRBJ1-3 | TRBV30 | CAWSVQGARGNTIYF | TGTGCCTGGAGTGTACAGGGGGCGAGGGGAAACACCATATATTTT
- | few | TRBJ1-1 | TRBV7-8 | CASTTSGAVNTEAFF | TGTGCCAGCACCACAAGCGGGGCAGTGAACACTGAAGCTTTCTTT
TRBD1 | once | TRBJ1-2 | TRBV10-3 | CAISDPTGVSYGYTF | TGTGCCATCAGTGACCCGACAGGGGTGAGCTATGGCTACACCTTC
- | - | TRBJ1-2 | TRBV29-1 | CSVSTGNYGYTF | TGCAGCGTGAGCACCGGTAACTATGGCTACACCTTC
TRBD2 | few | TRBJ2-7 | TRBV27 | CASNGGGLNEQYF | TGTGCCAGCAACGGGGGAGGGCTCAACGAGCAGTACTTC
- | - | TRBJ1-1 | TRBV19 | CASISDGGMNTEAFF | TGTGCCAGTATTTCGGACGGGGGTATGAACACTGAAGCTTTCTTT
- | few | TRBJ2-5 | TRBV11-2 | CASSLAGTQETQYF | TGTGCCAGCAGCTTGGCCGGGACTCAAGAGACCCAGTACTTC
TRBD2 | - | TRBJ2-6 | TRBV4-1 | CASSPGLAGGPGANVLTF | TGCGCCAGCAGCCCGGGACTAGCGGGGGGGCCTGGGGCCAACGTCCTGACTTTC
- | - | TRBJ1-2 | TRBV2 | CATWDTEDYGYTF | TGTGCCACCTGGGACACGGAAGACTATGGCTACACCTTC
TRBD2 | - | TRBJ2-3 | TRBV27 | CASSPSGSTDTQYF | TGTGCCAGCAGTCCTAGCGGTAGCACAGATACGCAGTATTTT
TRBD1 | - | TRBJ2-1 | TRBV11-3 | CASSPLTGSNEQFF | TGTGCCAGCAGCCCATTGACAGGGAGTAATGAGCAGTTCTTC
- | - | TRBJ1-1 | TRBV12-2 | CASRLPPDRAGEAFF | TGTGCAAGTCGCTTACCCCCGGACAGGGCGGGTGAAGCTTTCTTT
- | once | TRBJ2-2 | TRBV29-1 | CSVELTGELFF | TGCAGCGTGGAGCTCACCGGGGAGCTGTTTTTT
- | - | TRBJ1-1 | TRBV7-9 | CASSLGTSEAFF | TGTGCCAGCAGCTTAGGGACAAGTGAAGCTTTCTTT
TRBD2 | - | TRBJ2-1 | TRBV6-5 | CASSYSSSGRDEQFF | TGTGCCAGCAGTTACTCATCTAGCGGGAGGGATGAGCAGTTCTTC
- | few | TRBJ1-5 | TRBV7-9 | CASSFTSNQPQHF | TGTGCCAGCAGCTTTACAAGCAATCAGCCCCAGCATTTT